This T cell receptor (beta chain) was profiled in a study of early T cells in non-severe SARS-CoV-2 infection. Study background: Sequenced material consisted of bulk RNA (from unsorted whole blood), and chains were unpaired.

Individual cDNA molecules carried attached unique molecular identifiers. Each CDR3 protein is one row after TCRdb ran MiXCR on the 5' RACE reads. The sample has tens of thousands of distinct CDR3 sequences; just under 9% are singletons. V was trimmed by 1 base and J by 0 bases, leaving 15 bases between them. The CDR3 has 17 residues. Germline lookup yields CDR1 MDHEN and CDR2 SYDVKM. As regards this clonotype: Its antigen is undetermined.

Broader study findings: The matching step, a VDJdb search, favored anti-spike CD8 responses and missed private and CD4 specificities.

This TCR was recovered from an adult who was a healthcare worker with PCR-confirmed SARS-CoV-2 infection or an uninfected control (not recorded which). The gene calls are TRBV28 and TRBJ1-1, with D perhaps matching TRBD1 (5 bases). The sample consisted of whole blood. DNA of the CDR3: TGTGCCAGCAGTTTATCAGGGAATGGGGTGATGAACACTGAAGCTTTCTTT. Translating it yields CASSLSGNGVMNTEAFF.